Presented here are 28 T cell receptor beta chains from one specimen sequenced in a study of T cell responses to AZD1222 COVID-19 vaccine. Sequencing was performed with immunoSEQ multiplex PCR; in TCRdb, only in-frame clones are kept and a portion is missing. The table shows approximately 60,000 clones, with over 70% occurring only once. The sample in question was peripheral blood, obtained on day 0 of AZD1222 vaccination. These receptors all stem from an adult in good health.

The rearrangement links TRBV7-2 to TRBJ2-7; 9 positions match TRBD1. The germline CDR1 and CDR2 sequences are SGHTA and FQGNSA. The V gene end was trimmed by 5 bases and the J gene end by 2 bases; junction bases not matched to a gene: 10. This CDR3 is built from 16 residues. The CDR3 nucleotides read TGTGCCAGCAGCCCGCAACCCGGGACAGGGACCTACGAGCAGTACTTC. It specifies CASSPQPGTGTYEQYF.

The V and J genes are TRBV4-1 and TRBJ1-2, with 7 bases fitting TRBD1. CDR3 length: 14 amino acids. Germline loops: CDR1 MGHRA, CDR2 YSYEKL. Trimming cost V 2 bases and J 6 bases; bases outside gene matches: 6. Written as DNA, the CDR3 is TGCGCCAGCAGCCAACAGACAGGGAGGGATGGCTACACCTTC. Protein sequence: CASSQQTGRDGYTF.

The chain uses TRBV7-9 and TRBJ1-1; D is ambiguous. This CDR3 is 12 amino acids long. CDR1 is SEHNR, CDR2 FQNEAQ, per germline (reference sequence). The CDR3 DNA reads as TGTGCAGTACGGGAGCCCCCCCCTGAAGCTTTCTTT. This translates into CAVREPPPEAFF.

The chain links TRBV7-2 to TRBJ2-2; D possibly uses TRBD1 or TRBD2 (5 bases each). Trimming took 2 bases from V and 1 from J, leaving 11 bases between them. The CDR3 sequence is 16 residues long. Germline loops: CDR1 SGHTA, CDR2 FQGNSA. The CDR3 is CASSLRGSLNTGELFF. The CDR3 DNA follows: TGTGCCAGCAGCTTACGGGGCAGCCTGAACACCGGGGAGCTGTTTTTT. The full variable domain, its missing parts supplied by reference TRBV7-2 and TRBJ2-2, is GAGVSQSPSNKVTEKGKDVELRCDPISGHTALYWYRQSLGQGLEFLIYFQGNSAPDKSGLPSDRFSAERTGGSVSTLTIQRTQQEDSAVYLCASSLRGSLNTGELFFGEGSRLTVL.

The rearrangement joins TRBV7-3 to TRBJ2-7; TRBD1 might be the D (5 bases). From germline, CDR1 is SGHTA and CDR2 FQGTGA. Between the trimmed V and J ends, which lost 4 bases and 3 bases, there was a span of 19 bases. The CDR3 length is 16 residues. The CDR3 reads CASSSKLSLRGYEQYF. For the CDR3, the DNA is TGTGCCAGCAGCTCAAAGCTCTCTCTAAGGGGCTACGAGCAGTACTTC.

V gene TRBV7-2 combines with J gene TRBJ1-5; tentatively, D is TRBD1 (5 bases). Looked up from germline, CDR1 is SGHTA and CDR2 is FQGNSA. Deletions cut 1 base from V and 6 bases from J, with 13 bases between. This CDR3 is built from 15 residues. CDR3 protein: CASSLESAGSQPQHF. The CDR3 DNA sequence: TGTGCCAGCAGCTTAGAGTCGGCAGGGAGTCAGCCCCAGCATTTT.

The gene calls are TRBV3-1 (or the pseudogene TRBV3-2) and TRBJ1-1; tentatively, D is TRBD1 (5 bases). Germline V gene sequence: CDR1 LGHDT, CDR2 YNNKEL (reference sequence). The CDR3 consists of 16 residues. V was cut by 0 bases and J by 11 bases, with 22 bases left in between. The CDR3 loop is CASSQDLARAEYEAFF. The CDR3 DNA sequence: TGTGCCAGCAGCCAAGATCTAGCCAGGGCGGAATATGAGGCTTTCTTT.

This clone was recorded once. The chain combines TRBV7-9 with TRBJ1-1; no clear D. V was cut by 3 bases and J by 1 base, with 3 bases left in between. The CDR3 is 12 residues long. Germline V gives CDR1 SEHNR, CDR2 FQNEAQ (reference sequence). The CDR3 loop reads CASSFGNTEAFF. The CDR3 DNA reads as TGTGCCAGCAGCTTCGGGAACACTGAAGCTTTCTTT.

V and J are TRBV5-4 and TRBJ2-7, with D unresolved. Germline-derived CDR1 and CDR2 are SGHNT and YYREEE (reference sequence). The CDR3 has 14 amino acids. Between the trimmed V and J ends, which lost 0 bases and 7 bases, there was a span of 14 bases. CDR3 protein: CASSLAGTDHEQYF. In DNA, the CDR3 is TGTGCCAGCAGCTTGGCCGGTACGGACCATGAGCAGTACTTC.

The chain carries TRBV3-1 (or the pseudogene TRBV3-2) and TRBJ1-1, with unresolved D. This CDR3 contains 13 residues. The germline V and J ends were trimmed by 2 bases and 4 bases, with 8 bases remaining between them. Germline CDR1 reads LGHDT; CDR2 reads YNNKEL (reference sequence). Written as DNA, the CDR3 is TGTGCCAGCAGCCAAAGCCTGGCCACTGAAGCTTTCTTT. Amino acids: CASSQSLATEAFF.

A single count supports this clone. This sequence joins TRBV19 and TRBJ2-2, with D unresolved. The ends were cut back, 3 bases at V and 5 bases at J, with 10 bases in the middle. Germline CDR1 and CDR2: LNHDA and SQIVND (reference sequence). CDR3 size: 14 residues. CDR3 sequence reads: CASSMTVLTGELFF. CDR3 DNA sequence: TGTGCCAGTAGTATGACGGTTCTGACCGGGGAGCTGTTTTTT.

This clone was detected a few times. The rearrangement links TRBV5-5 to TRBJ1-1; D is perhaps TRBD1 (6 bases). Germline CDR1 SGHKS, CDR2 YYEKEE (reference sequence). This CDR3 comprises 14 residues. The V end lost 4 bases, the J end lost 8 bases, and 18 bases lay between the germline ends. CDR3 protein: CASSDPGEGKEAFF. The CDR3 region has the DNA TGTGCCAGCAGCGATCCAGGGGAAGGGAAGGAAGCTTTCTTT.

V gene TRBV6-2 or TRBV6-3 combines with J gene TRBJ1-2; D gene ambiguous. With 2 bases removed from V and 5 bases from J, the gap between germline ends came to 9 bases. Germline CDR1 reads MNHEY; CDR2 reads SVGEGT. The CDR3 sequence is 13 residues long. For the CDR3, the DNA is TGTGCCAGCAGTTACGAGGAAAATTATGGCTACACCTTC. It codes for CASSYEENYGYTF.

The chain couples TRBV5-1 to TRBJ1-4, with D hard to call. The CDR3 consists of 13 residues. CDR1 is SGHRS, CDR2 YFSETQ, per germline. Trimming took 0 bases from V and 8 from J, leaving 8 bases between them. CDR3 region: CASSLGEREKLFF. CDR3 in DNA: TGCGCCAGCAGCTTGGGTGAGAGGGAAAAACTGTTTTTT. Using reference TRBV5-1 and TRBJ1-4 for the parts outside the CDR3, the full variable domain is KAGVTQTPRYLIKTRGQQVTLSCSPISGHRSVSWYQQTPGQGLQFLFEYFSETQRNKGNFPGRFSGRQFSNSRSEMNVSTLELGDSALYLCASSLGEREKLFFGSGTQLSVL.

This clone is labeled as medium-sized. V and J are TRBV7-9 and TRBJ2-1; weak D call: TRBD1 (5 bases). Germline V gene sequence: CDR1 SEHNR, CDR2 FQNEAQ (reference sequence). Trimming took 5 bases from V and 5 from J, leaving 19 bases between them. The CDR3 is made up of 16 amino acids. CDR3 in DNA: TGTGCCAGCAGCCCCTCAACCCAGGGTGTAAACAATGAGCAGTTCTTC. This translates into CASSPSTQGVNNEQFF. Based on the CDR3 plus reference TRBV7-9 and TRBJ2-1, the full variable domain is DTGVSQNPRHKITKRGQNVTFRCDPISEHNRLYWYRQTLGQGPEFLTYFQNEAQLEKSRLLSDRFSAERPKGSFSTLEIQRTEQGDSAMYLCASSPSTQGVNNEQFFGPGTRLTVL.

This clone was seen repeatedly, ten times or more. CDR3 bases: TGTGCCAGTAGTATGGGGGACTATAGCAATCAGCCCCAGCATTTT. Its protein is CASSMGDYSNQPQHF. The chain has TRBV19 and TRBJ1-5; TRBD1 is a possible D gene (5 bases). The CDR3 has 15 residues. V lost 3 bases to trimming and J lost 0 bases, with 9 bases between them. Germline assignment: CDR1 LNHDA and CDR2 SQIVND (reference sequence).

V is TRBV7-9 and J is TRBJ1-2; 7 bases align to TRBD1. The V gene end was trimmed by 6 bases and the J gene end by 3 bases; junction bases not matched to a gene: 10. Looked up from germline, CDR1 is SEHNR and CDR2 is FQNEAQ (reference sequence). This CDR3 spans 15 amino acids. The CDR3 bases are TGTGCCAGCAGTCATATAGACAGGGAAGACTATGGCTACACCTTC. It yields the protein CASSHIDREDYGYTF. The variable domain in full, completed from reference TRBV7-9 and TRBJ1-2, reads DTGVSQNPRHKITKRGQNVTFRCDPISEHNRLYWYRQTLGQGPEFLTYFQNEAQLEKSRLLSDRFSAERPKGSFSTLEIQRTEQGDSAMYLCASSHIDREDYGYTFGSGTRLTVV.

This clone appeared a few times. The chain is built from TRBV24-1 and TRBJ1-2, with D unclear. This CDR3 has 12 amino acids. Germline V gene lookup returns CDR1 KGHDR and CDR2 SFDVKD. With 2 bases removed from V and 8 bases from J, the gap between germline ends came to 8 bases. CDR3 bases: TGTGCCACCAGTGATTCAGGTCGCGGCTACACCTTC. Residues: CATSDSGRGYTF.

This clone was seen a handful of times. CDR3 in DNA: TGTGCCAGCAGCTTTCGTGGTAACTATGGCTACACCTTC. Protein: CASSFRGNYGYTF. The chain is built from TRBV7-6 and TRBJ1-2; D is unresolved. From germline, CDR1 is SGHVS and CDR2 FNYEAQ. The CDR3 extends over 13 amino acids. V gave up 3 bases and J gave up 1 base, with 6 bases separating them. The full variable domain, completed using reference TRBV7-6 and TRBJ1-2, is GAGVSQSPRYKVTKRGQDVALRCDPISGHVSLYWYRQALGQGPEFLTYFNYEAQQDKSGLPNDRFSAERPEGSISTLTIQRTEQRDSAMYRCASSFRGNYGYTFGSGTRLTVV.

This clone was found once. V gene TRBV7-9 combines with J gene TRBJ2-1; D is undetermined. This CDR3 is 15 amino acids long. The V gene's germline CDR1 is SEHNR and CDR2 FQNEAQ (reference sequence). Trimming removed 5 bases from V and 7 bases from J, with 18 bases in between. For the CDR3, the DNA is TGTGCCAGCAGCCAGGCATACTCAATTGGGAATGAGCAGTTCTTC. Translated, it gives CASSQAYSIGNEQFF. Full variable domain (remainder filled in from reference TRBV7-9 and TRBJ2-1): DTGVSQNPRHKITKRGQNVTFRCDPISEHNRLYWYRQTLGQGPEFLTYFQNEAQLEKSRLLSDRFSAERPKGSFSTLEIQRTEQGDSAMYLCASSQAYSIGNEQFFGPGTRLTVL.

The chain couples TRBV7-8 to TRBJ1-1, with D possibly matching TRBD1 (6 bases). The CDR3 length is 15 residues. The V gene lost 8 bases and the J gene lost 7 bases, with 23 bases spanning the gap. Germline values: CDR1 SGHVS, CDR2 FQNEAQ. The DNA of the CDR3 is TGTGCCAGCCGGGAACAGGGCGGCATGATGGGTGAAGCTTTCTTT. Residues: CASREQGGMMGEAFF.

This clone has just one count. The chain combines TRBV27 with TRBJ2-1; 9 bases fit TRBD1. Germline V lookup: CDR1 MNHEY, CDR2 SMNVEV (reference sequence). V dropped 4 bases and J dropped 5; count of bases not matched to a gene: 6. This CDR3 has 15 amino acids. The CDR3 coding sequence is TGTGCCAGCAGTTCCCCGGGACAGGGCCACAATGAGCAGTTCTTC. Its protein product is CASSSPGQGHNEQFF.

In DNA, the CDR3 is TGTGCCAGCAGTTTCTCACGGGATAACACTGAAGCTTTCTTT. Its translation: CASSFSRDNTEAFF. The chain employs TRBV2 and TRBJ1-1, with D unclear. The CDR3 covers 14 residues. V lost 5 bases to trimming and J lost 2 bases, with 12 bases between them. Per germline, CDR1 SNHLY and CDR2 FYNNEI.

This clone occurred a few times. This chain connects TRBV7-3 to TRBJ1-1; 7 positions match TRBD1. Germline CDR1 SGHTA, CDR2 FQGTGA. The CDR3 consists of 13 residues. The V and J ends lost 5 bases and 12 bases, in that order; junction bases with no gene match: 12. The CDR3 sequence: CASSVTGDMVPFF. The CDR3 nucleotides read TGTGCCAGCAGCGTCACAGGGGATATGGTCCCTTTCTTT.

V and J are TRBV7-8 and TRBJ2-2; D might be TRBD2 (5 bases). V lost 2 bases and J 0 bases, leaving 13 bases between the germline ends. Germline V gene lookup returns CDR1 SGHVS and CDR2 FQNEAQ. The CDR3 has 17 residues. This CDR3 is CASSLPGEPANTGELFF. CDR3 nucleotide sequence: TGTGCCAGCAGCTTACCCGGGGAGCCCGCGAACACCGGGGAGCTGTTTTTT.

CDR3 in DNA: TGTGCCAGCAGCCCCCACCCTACGAAAGAGCAGTACTTC. This encodes CASSPHPTKEQYF. The chain carries TRBV9 and TRBJ2-7; D unclear. CDR3 length equals 13 residues. Germline loops: CDR1 SGDLS, CDR2 YYNGEE. Trimming stripped 4 bases from V and 7 bases from J, with 15 bases between.

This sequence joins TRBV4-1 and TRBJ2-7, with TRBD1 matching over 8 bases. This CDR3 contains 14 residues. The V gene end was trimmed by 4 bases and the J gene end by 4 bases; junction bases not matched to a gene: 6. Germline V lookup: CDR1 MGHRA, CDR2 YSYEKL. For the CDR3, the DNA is TGCGCCAGCAGCCGAGGACAGGGCACATACGAGCAGTACTTC. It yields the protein CASSRGQGTYEQYF.

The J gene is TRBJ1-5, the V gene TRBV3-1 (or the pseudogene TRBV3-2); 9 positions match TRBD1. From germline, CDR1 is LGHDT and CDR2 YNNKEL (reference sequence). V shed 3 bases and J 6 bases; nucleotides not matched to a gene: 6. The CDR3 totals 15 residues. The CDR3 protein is CASSHGVDRGQPQHF. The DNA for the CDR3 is TGTGCCAGCAGCCACGGAGTGGACAGGGGTCAGCCCCAGCATTTT.